A single sample is the source of the 30 T cell receptor beta chains below, sequenced in a study of T cell responses to AZD1222 COVID-19 vaccine. TCRdb's copy holds only in-frame clones and misses some; the assay was immunoSEQ multiplex PCR. The repertoire has about 110,000 clones, 70% to 85% of them found once; the top ten carry around 6.2%. The starting material was peripheral blood, obtained on day 0 of AZD1222 vaccination. These receptors were obtained from an adult in good health.

This chain joins TRBV28 and TRBJ1-2; the D is unclear. The CDR3 sequence is 12 residues long. The germline V and J ends were trimmed by 4 bases and 5 bases, with 8 bases remaining between them. Per germline, CDR1 MDHEN and CDR2 SYDVKM. The CDR3 protein is CASSSVPYGYTF. As DNA, the CDR3 is TGTGCCAGCAGTTCGGTCCCTTATGGCTACACCTTC.

The V gene is TRBV7-2, the J gene TRBJ2-5, with 12 bases lining up with TRBD2. CDR1 and CDR2 from the germline V gene are SGHTA and FQGNSA. The length of the CDR3 is 15 residues. V lost 1 base to trimming and J lost 4 bases; unmatched junction nucleotides: 1. The CDR3 loop is CASSLELAGGETQYF. In DNA form, the CDR3 reads TGTGCCAGCAGCTTAGAACTAGCGGGGGGAGAGACCCAGTACTTC.

This clone showed up just a few times. The chain is built from TRBV9 and TRBJ2-1, with D possibly being TRBD2 (6 bases). Between the trimmed V and J ends, which lost 3 bases and 0 bases, there was a span of 10 bases. Per the germline V gene, CDR1 is SGDLS and CDR2 is YYNGEE. The CDR3 contains 15 residues. The CDR3 region is CASSDRGYSYNEQFF. CDR3 sequence (DNA): TGTGCCAGCAGCGATCGGGGGTACTCCTACAATGAGCAGTTCTTC.

The chain uses TRBV18 and TRBJ1-4; 8 nucleotides line up with TRBD1. CDR3 length equals 15 residues. Germline CDR1 KGHSH, CDR2 LQKENI. Trimming at V came to 2 bases and at J to 8 bases, leaving 7 bases not matched to a gene. The CDR3 nucleotides are TGTGCCAGCTCACCAGGGGCGGGGACAGGAGAAAAACTGTTTTTT. As protein: CASSPGAGTGEKLFF.

CDR3 nucleotides: TGTGCCAGCAGCTTAGCTGGACAGGTCGATGGCTACACCTTC. Encoded protein: CASSLAGQVDGYTF. The V gene is TRBV7-9, the J gene TRBJ1-2; 7 bases are a match to TRBD1. The CDR3 runs 14 residues. From germline, CDR1 is SEHNR and CDR2 FQNEAQ (reference sequence). V was pared by 0 bases and J by 6 bases, with 4 bases of the junction left unmatched. The variable domain in full, completed from reference TRBV7-9 and TRBJ1-2, reads DTGVSQNPRHKITKRGQNVTFRCDPISEHNRLYWYRQTLGQGPEFLTYFQNEAQLEKSRLLSDRFSAERPKGSFSTLEIQRTEQGDSAMYLCASSLAGQVDGYTFGSGTRLTVV.

The chain is built from TRBV28 and TRBJ1-5, with D maybe TRBD1 (5 bases). Germline CDR1 reads MDHEN; CDR2 reads SYDVKM. CDR3 length: 14 amino acids. V was cut by 6 bases and J by 9 bases, with 18 bases left in between. The CDR3 loop is CASSILRESAPQHF. Here the CDR3 DNA reads TGTGCCAGCAGCATCCTCAGGGAATCGGCGCCCCAGCATTTT.

The V and J genes are TRBV11-2 and TRBJ2-7; 7 bases are a match to TRBD1. The CDR3 is made up of 12 amino acids. Trimming removed 5 bases from V and 6 bases from J; junction bases left unmatched: 4. Germline CDR1 and CDR2: SGHAT and FQNNGV. DNA for the CDR3: TGTGCCAGCAGCACCCAGGGGGTCGAGCAGTACTTC. Translating gives CASSTQGVEQYF.

This clone has a handful of counts. The V gene is TRBV24-1, the J gene TRBJ1-2; D gene unclear. Per the germline V gene, CDR1 is KGHDR and CDR2 is SFDVKD. The germline V and J ends were trimmed by 0 bases and 4 bases, with 5 bases remaining between them. The CDR3 sequence is 13 residues long. The CDR3 DNA sequence: TGTGCCACCAGTGATTTGGCGGGCTATGGCTACACCTTC. Residues: CATSDLAGYGYTF.

This chain links TRBV28 with TRBJ1-2, with 9 positions matching TRBD1. Germline CDR1 and CDR2: MDHEN and SYDVKM. This CDR3 contains 15 residues. Trimming took 6 bases from V and 5 from J; bases not matched to a gene: 10. The CDR3, as DNA: TGTGCCAGCAGCCCCGGGGACAGGGATTTATATGGCTACACCTTC. Translating it yields CASSPGDRDLYGYTF.

The chain is built from TRBV5-1 and TRBJ2-7; 7 bases map to TRBD1. V dropped 4 bases and J dropped 3; count of bases not matched to a gene: 10. Germline V lookup: CDR1 SGHRS, CDR2 YFSETQ. The CDR3 extends over 15 amino acids. CDR3 region: CASSLKTGKDYEQYF. DNA of the CDR3: TGCGCCAGCAGCCTGAAGACAGGGAAGGACTACGAGCAGTACTTC.

The rearrangement uses TRBV27 and TRBJ2-2, with TRBD1 matching 10 bases. The CDR3 covers 15 residues. V shed 8 bases, J shed 5 bases, and the junction held 8 bases outside the gene matches. From germline, CDR1 is MNHEY and CDR2 SMNVEV (reference sequence). CDR3: CASLRQGAPTGELFF. CDR3 DNA sequence: TGTGCCAGCCTTCGACAGGGGGCGCCGACCGGGGAGCTGTTTTTT.

The chain employs TRBV5-1 and TRBJ1-4; D unclear. CDR1 and CDR2 from the germline V gene are SGHRS and YFSETQ. Trimming cost V 3 bases and J 8 bases, with 14 bases left between them. This CDR3 comprises 14 residues. The CDR3 nucleotides read TGCGCCAGCAGCTGGAACGCAGAAGGGGAAAAACTGTTTTTT. The encoded protein is CASSWNAEGEKLFF. Using reference TRBV5-1 and TRBJ1-4 for the parts outside the CDR3, the full variable domain is KAGVTQTPRYLIKTRGQQVTLSCSPISGHRSVSWYQQTPGQGLQFLFEYFSETQRNKGNFPGRFSGRQFSNSRSEMNVSTLELGDSALYLCASSWNAEGEKLFFGSGTQLSVL.

V gene TRBV15 combines with J gene TRBJ1-1; no clear D. CDR1 is LNHNV, CDR2 YYDKDF, per germline (reference sequence). The V end was cut by 3 bases, the J end by 7 bases, with 18 bases between. The CDR3 runs 15 residues. The CDR3 DNA sequence: TGTGCCACCAGCAGGGGCACCAATACAGCCCTTGAAGCTTTCTTT. It translates to CATSRGTNTALEAFF.

The CDR3 spells CASSPGESSNEKLFF. CDR3 sequence (DNA): TGTGCCAGCAGCCCCGGGGAGAGCTCAAATGAAAAACTGTTTTTT. This sequence joins TRBV7-9 and TRBJ1-4; D not certain. Deletions cut 5 bases from V and 5 bases from J, with 15 bases between. The length of the CDR3 is 15 residues. Germline-derived CDR1 and CDR2 are SEHNR and FQNEAQ (reference sequence).

The chain combines TRBV6-5 with TRBJ2-7; the match to TRBD2 covers 9 bases. J lost 2 bases, V lost 0 bases, and 2 bases had no gene match. Germline loops: CDR1 MNHEY, CDR2 SVGAGI. The CDR3 extends over 15 amino acids. As DNA, the CDR3 is TGTGCCAGCAGTTACTCTAGCGGGGGACCCTACGAGCAGTACTTC. This sequence encodes CASSYSSGGPYEQYF.

This sequence joins TRBV6-5 and TRBJ1-2; D unclear. V was pared by 2 bases and J by 4 bases, with 14 bases between. Germline CDR1 reads MNHEY; CDR2 reads SVGAGI. The CDR3 runs to 15 residues. In DNA, the CDR3 is TGTGCCAGCAGTTACGGATTTACAGAACCCTATGGCTACACCTTC. Translation gives CASSYGFTEPYGYTF.

V is TRBV24-1 and J is TRBJ2-3, with a weak D call TRBD1 (6 bases). CDR1 KGHDR and CDR2 SFDVKD come from the germline V gene. The germline V and J ends were trimmed by 10 bases and 1 base, with 17 bases remaining between them. The CDR3 is 15 residues long. The CDR3, as DNA: TGTGCCACGGGGGCATGGGCATCGGGCACAGATACGCAGTATTTT. Translated, it gives CATGAWASGTDTQYF.

This sequence joins TRBV6-2 or TRBV6-3 and TRBJ1-6, with TRBD1 as a possible D gene (6 bases). Deletions cut 2 bases from V and 7 bases from J, with 12 bases between. The germline CDR1 and CDR2 sequences are MNHEY and SVGEGT. The CDR3 runs to 15 residues. The DNA of the CDR3 is TGTGCCAGCAGTTACCGGGTTGACAGGAATTCACCCCTCCACTTT. It translates to CASSYRVDRNSPLHF.

This sequence joins TRBV3-1 (or the pseudogene TRBV3-2) and TRBJ1-5, with 7 bases fitting TRBD1. CDR3 length equals 13 residues. Losses at the gene ends were 3 bases for V and 6 bases for J; bases not matched to a gene: 2. Germline V gene sequence: CDR1 LGHDT, CDR2 YNNKEL (reference sequence). This CDR3 reads CASSHRGSQPQHF. The CDR3 bases are TGTGCCAGCAGCCACAGGGGGAGTCAGCCCCAGCATTTT.

The V gene is TRBV5-1, the J gene TRBJ2-7; no reliable D call. CDR1 and CDR2 from the germline V gene are SGHRS and YFSETQ. CDR3 size: 14 residues. Trimming stripped 5 bases from V and 6 bases from J, with 18 bases between. The CDR3 reads CASSVVDPGREQYF. The CDR3 DNA reads TGCGCCAGCAGTGTGGTGGACCCGGGCCGCGAGCAGTACTTC.

This chain uses TRBV29-1 with TRBJ1-1; TRBD1 matches at 7 bases. With 6 bases clipped from V and 0 bases from J, the junction kept 16 bases outside the gene matches. Germline CDR1 and CDR2: SQVTM and ANQGSEA. This CDR3 is built from 17 residues. The CDR3: CSVAGSNRGVMNTEAFF. DNA of the CDR3: TGCAGCGTCGCTGGGTCTAACAGGGGCGTAATGAACACTGAAGCTTTCTTT.

J is TRBJ1-6 and V is TRBV5-4; D gene unclear. The V end lost 4 bases, the J end lost 8 bases, and 19 bases lay between the germline ends. This CDR3 is built from 16 residues. Germline V CDR1 and CDR2: SGHNT, YYREEE (reference sequence). The CDR3 region has the DNA TGTGCCAGCAGCCGAGCGGAGGTCGCTAGTGATTCACCCCTCCACTTT. Residues: CASSRAEVASDSPLHF.

The chain combines TRBV19 with TRBJ2-2; TRBD2 agrees at 11 bases. Germline CDR1 is LNHDA and CDR2 is SQIVND (reference sequence). V was clipped by 6 bases and J by 4 bases; unmatched bases: 16. The CDR3 totals 19 residues. The CDR3 is CASSHTSGSLGTFTGELFF. CDR3 bases: TGTGCCAGTAGCCATACTAGCGGGAGCCTCGGAACCTTCACCGGGGAGCTGTTTTTT. The whole variable domain, filled in from reference TRBV19 and TRBJ2-2, reads DGGITQSPKYLFRKEGQNVTLSCEQNLNHDAMYWYRQDPGQGLRLIYYSQIVNDFQKGDIAEGYSVSREKKESFPLTVTSAQKNPTAFYLCASSHTSGSLGTFTGELFFGEGSRLTVL.

CDR3 in DNA: TGTGCCAGCTCGTCTCGAAAAGGAGATACGCAGTATTTT. Translation: CASSSRKGDTQYF. The rearrangement uses TRBV18 and TRBJ2-3; D is undetermined. This CDR3 is built from 13 residues. V lost 6 bases and J lost 5, with 12 bases in between. CDR1 is KGHSH and CDR2 is LQKENI in the germline V gene.

The chain combines TRBV7-8 with TRBJ2-1, with 10 bases lining up with TRBD1. Germline loops: CDR1 SGHVS, CDR2 FQNEAQ. The junction had 12 bases not matched to a gene; V was cut back by 3 bases and J by 7 bases. CDR3 size: 17 residues. DNA of the CDR3: TGTGCCAGCAGCTTGTTTACCCGGACAGGGGGGCAGAATGAGCAGTTCTTC. Its protein product is CASSLFTRTGGQNEQFF.

The chain joins TRBV9 to TRBJ2-7; 7 bases agree with TRBD1. J lost 6 bases, V lost 3 bases, and 9 bases had no gene match. From germline, CDR1 is SGDLS and CDR2 YYNGEE. The CDR3 has 14 amino acids. The CDR3 reads CASSAGTGVSEQYF. CDR3 sequence (DNA): TGTGCCAGCAGCGCAGGAACAGGGGTAAGCGAGCAGTACTTC.

The chain uses TRBV20-1 and TRBJ2-3, with 10 bases fitting TRBD2. The CDR3 runs 10 residues. Germline lookup yields CDR1 DFQATT and CDR2 SNEGSKA (reference sequence). The CDR3 reads CRTLAGGQYF. CDR3 DNA: TGCAGGACCTTAGCGGGGGGGCAGTATTTT.

The chain uses TRBV15 and TRBJ2-1; either TRBD1 or TRBD2 may supply D (5 bases each). There are 16 residues in the CDR3. Trimming shortened V by 8 bases and J by 4 bases, and 21 bases separated the two germline ends. CDR1 and CDR2 (germline): LNHNV, YYDKDF (reference sequence). Here the CDR3 reads CATRDPRGPTYNEQFF. DNA of the CDR3: TGTGCCACCCGGGACCCACGAGGGCCCACTTACAATGAGCAGTTCTTC.

The chain combines TRBV7-2 with TRBJ2-7; 9 positions agree with TRBD1. Trimming took 3 bases from V and 5 from J; bases not matched to a gene: 11. Germline assignment: CDR1 SGHTA and CDR2 FQGNSA. The CDR3 is 16 amino acids. DNA of the CDR3: TGTGCCAGCAGCTTGGGCCGGGACAGGGTTTTCCACGAGCAGTACTTC. Protein product: CASSLGRDRVFHEQYF.

The V gene is TRBV10-3, the J gene TRBJ1-2; D gene ambiguous. Germline lookup yields CDR1 ENHRY and CDR2 SYGVKD. The CDR3 loop spans 12 amino acids. Trimming pared 7 bases from V and 4 bases from J, leaving 10 bases between. The CDR3 here is CAITDAGYGYTF. CDR3 coding DNA: TGTGCCATCACCGACGCTGGCTATGGCTACACCTTC.